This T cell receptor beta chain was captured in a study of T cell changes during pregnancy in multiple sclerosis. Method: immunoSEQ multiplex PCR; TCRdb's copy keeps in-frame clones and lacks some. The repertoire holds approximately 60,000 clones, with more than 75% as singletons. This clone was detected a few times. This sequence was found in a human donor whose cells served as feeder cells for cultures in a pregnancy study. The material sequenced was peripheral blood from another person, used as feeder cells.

CDR3 sequence: CASRRTDVSNQPQHF. In DNA form, the CDR3 reads TGTGCCAGCAGGAGGACAGACGTTAGCAATCAGCCCCAGCATTTT. This chain connects TRBV2 to TRBJ1-5; a possible D gene is TRBD1 (6 bases). From germline, CDR1 is SNHLY and CDR2 FYNNEI. The CDR3 covers 15 residues. Trimming took off 6 bases at V and 0 bases at J, with 12 bases between the two ends.